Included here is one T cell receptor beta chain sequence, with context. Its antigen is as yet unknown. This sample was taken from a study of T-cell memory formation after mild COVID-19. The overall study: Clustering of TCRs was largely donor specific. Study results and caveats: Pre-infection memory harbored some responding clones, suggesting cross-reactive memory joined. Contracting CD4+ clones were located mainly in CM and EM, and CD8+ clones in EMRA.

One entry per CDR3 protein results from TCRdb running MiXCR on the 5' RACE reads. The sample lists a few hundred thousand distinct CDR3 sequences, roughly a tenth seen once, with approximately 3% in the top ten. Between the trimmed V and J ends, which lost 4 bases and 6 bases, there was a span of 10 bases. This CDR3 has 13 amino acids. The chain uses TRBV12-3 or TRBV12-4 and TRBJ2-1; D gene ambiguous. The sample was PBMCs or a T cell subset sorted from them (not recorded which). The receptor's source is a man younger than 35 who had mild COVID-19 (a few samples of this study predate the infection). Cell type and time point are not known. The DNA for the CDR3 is TGTGCCAGCAGTTCGGGTCTTCTCAATGAGCAGTTCTTC. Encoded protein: CASSSGLLNEQFF.